This T cell receptor (beta chain) was recovered during a study of T cell repertoires in cytomegalovirus infection. MiXCR, applied by TCRdb to the reads, yields one record per CDR3 protein. The sample holds about 190,000 distinct CDR3 sequences, nearly 9.5% seen once. This clonotype was observed at least ten times. Per the germline V gene, CDR1 is SEHNR and CDR2 is FQNEAQ (reference sequence). This CDR3 has 16 residues. V lost 5 bases and J lost 3; bases outside the gene matches: 7. Sequencing used PBMCs. The receptor's source is a human donor in good health (CMV status not recorded). Some clones in this sample may be carry-over from other donors' samples. V usage is TRBV7-9 and J usage is TRBJ1-1, with 12 bases aligning to TRBD1. This CDR3 reads CASSPGTGGGHTEAFF. The CDR3 DNA reads as TGTGCCAGCAGCCCCGGGACAGGGGGCGGTCACACTGAAGCTTTCTTT.